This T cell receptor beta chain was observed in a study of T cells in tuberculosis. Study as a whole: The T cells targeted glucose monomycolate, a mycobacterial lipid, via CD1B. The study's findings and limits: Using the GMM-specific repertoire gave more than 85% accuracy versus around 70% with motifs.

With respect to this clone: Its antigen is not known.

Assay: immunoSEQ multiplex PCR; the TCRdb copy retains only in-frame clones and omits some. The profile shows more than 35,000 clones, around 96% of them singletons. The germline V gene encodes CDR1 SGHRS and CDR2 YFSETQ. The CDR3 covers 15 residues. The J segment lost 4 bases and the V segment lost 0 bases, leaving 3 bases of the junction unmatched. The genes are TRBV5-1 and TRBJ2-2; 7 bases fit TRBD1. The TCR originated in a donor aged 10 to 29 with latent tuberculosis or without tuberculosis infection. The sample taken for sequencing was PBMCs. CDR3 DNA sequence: TGCGCCAGCAGCTTGGATACAGGGGCCACCGGGGAGCTGTTTTTT. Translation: CASSLDTGATGELFF. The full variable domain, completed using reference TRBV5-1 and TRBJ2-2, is KAGVTQTPRYLIKTRGQQVTLSCSPISGHRSVSWYQQTPGQGLQFLFEYFSETQRNKGNFPGRFSGRQFSNSRSEMNVSTLELGDSALYLCASSLDTGATGELFFGEGSRLTVL.